The rows below give T cell receptor beta chains drawn from one sample of a study of shared clonotypes between healthy human individuals. Sequencing used immunoSEQ multiplex PCR; TCRdb keeps in-frame clones, though not all of them. This table has over 1.4 million clones, roughly 96% appearing once. The sequenced sample was naive CD4+ T cells sorted from blood. These receptors were collected from a man between 25 and 39 years old in good health. CDR3s include the opening cysteine and the closing phenylalanine or tryptophan. Fields, in order: clone size, D gene, J gene, V gene, CDR3 protein, CDR3 DNA. A D gene is named only where the DNA matches it firmly. The size of a clone is reported for some rows only, either as once, few or many, or as a class for expanded clones.

clone size: -; D gene: -; J gene: TRBJ2-4; V gene: TRBV13; CDR3 protein: CASSLGTSKNIQYF; CDR3 DNA: TGTGCCAGCAGCTTAGGTACCTCCAAAAACATTCAGTACTTC
clone size: -; D gene: -; J gene: TRBJ1-2; V gene: TRBV5-4; CDR3 protein: CASSAGQTNYGYTF; CDR3 DNA: TGTGCCAGCAGCGCGGGACAAACTAACTATGGCTACACCTTC
clone size: -; D gene: -; J gene: TRBJ2-2; V gene: TRBV19; CDR3 protein: CASGRRGSSTGELFF; CDR3 DNA: TGTGCCAGTGGACGACGGGGATCCTCCACCGGGGAGCTGTTTTTT
clone size: -; D gene: -; J gene: TRBJ1-2; V gene: TRBV11-1; CDR3 protein: CASSFGGLGYTF; CDR3 DNA: TGTGCCAGCAGCTTTGGGGGGCTAGGCTACACCTTC
clone size: -; D gene: TRBD2; J gene: TRBJ2-1; V gene: TRBV7-2; CDR3 protein: CASSLVSAGAGNEQFF; CDR3 DNA: TGTGCCAGCAGCTTAGTGTCCGCGGGAGCAGGAAATGAGCAGTTCTTC
clone size: -; D gene: -; J gene: TRBJ2-5; V gene: TRBV2; CDR3 protein: CASSVFAGVETQYF; CDR3 DNA: TGTGCCAGCAGTGTGTTCGCGGGTGTTGAGACCCAGTACTTC
clone size: once; D gene: TRBD2; J gene: TRBJ2-7; V gene: TRBV5-8; CDR3 protein: CASRKLAGDVEQYF; CDR3 DNA: TGTGCCAGCAGAAAACTAGCGGGAGATGTGGAGCAGTACTTC
clone size: -; D gene: -; J gene: TRBJ2-1; V gene: TRBV15; CDR3 protein: CATSRPDRDLGYEQFF; CDR3 DNA: TGTGCCACCAGCCGACCAGACCGGGACCTCGGGTATGAGCAGTTCTTC
clone size: -; D gene: TRBD2; J gene: TRBJ2-7; V gene: TRBV28; CDR3 protein: CASRKAGGGNEQYF; CDR3 DNA: TGTGCCAGCAGAAAAGCGGGAGGGGGCAACGAGCAGTACTTC
clone size: -; D gene: -; J gene: TRBJ2-7; V gene: TRBV28; CDR3 protein: CASSLERRVTYYEQYF; CDR3 DNA: TGTGCCAGCAGTTTAGAGCGGAGGGTAACCTACTACGAGCAGTACTTC
clone size: -; D gene: -; J gene: TRBJ2-7; V gene: TRBV6-6; CDR3 protein: CASSQIAAQYEQYF; CDR3 DNA: TGTGCCAGCAGTCAAATAGCGGCCCAGTACGAGCAGTACTTC
clone size: -; D gene: -; J gene: TRBJ1-5; V gene: TRBV5-6; CDR3 protein: CASSLGVGGNSNQPQHF; CDR3 DNA: TGTGCCAGCAGCTTGGGGGTGGGAGGGAACAGCAATCAGCCCCAGCATTTT
clone size: -; D gene: -; J gene: TRBJ2-1; V gene: TRBV9; CDR3 protein: CASSVVGGGPYNEQFF; CDR3 DNA: TGTGCCAGCAGCGTAGTGGGGGGAGGCCCCTACAATGAGCAGTTCTTC
clone size: -; D gene: -; J gene: TRBJ1-4; V gene: TRBV11-2; CDR3 protein: CASSPLQGGDEKLFF; CDR3 DNA: TGTGCCAGCAGCCCCCTACAGGGAGGCGATGAAAAACTGTTTTTT
clone size: -; D gene: TRBD2; J gene: TRBJ2-1; V gene: TRBV5-5; CDR3 protein: CASSSLSGNFYNEQFF; CDR3 DNA: TGTGCCAGCAGCTCCCTTAGCGGGAACTTCTACAATGAGCAGTTCTTC